This T cell receptor beta chain is drawn from a study of OX40 agonist ivuxolimab in advanced cancers. The data were produced by immunoSEQ multiplex PCR, yet TCRdb's version contains in-frame clones alone and is incomplete. The table shows under 75,000 clones, with around 88% occurring only once. There are 15 residues in the CDR3. CDR1 and CDR2 from the germline V gene are MDHEN and SYDVKM. J was trimmed by 6 bases and V by 4 bases; bases with no gene match: 8. The rearrangement joins TRBV28 to TRBJ1-5; TRBD1 matches 8 bases. Specimen: CD4+ or CD8+ T cells sorted from blood, collected in a trial of the OX40 agonist ivuxolimab. This receptor was identified in an adult with an advanced solid tumor such as melanoma, head and neck, liver or kidney cancer. In nucleotides, the CDR3 is TGTGCCAGCAGTTCCTCGGACAGGGTTGGTCAGCCCCAGCATTTT. Translating it yields CASSSSDRVGQPQHF.